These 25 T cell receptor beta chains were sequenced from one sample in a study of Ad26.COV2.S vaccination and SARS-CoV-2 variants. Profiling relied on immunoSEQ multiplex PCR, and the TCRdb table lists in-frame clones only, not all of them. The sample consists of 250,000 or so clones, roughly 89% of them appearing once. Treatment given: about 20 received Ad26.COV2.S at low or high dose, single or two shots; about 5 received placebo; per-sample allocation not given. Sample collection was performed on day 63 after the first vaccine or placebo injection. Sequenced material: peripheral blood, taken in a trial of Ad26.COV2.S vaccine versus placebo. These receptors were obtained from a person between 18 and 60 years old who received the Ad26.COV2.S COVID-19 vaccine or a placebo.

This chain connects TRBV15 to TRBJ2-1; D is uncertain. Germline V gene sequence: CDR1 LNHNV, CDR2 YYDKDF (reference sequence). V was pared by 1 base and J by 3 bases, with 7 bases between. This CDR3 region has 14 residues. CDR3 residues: CATSRVRDYNEQFF. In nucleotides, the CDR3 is TGTGCCACCAGCAGAGTCCGCGACTACAATGAGCAGTTCTTC.

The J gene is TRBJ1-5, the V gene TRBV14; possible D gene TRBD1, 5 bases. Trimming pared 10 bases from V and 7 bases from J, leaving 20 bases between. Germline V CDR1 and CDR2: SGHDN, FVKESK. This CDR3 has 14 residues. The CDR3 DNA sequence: TGTGCCACCACCTGGGGGGGACGGGCGCAGCCCCAGCATTTT. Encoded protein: CATTWGGRAQPQHF.

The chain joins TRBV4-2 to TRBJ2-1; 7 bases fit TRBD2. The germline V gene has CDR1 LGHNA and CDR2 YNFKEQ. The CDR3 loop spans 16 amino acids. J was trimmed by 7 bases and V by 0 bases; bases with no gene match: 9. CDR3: CASSQEGAGYYNEQFF. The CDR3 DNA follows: TGTGCCAGCAGCCAAGAGGGAGCGGGATACTATAATGAGCAGTTCTTC.

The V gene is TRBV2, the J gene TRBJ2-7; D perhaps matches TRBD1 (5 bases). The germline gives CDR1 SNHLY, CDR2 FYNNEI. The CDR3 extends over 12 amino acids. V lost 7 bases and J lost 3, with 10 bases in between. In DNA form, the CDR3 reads TGTGCCAGCACTAATACAGGCTACGAGCAGTACTTC. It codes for CASTNTGYEQYF. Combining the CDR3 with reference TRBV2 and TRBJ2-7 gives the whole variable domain EPEVTQTPSHQVTQMGQEVILRCVPISNHLYFYWYRQILGQKVEFLVSFYNNEISEKSEIFDDQFSVERPDGSNFTLKIRSTKLEDSAMYFCASTNTGYEQYFGPGTRLTVT.

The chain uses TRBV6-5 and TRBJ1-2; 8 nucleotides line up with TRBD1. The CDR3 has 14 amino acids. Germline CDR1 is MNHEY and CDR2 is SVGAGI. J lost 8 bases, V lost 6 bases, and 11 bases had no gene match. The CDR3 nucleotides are TGTGCCAGCAGATCCGGGACAGGTGCCTTAGGCTACACCTTC. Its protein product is CASRSGTGALGYTF.

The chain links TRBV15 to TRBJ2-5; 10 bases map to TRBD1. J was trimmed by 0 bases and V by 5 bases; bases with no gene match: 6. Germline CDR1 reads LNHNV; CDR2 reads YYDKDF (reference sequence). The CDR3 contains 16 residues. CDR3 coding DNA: TGTGCCACCAGCTTAGACAGGGGGCTGTACCAAGAGACCCAGTACTTC. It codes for CATSLDRGLYQETQYF.

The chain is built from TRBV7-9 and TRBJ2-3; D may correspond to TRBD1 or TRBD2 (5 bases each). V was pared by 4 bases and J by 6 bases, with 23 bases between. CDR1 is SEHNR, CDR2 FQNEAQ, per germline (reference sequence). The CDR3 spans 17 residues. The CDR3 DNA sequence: TGTGCCAGCAGCTCCCGCTTAAGAGGGGCCGTTGACGATACGCAGTATTTT. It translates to CASSSRLRGAVDDTQYF.

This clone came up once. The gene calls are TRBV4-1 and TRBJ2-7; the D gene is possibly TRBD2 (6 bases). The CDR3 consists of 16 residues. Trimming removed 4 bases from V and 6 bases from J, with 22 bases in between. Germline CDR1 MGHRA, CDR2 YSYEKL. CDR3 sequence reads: CASSRIPEAGGGEQYV. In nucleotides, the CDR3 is TGCGCCAGCAGCCGAATCCCTGAGGCCGGGGGAGGCGAGCAGTACGTC.

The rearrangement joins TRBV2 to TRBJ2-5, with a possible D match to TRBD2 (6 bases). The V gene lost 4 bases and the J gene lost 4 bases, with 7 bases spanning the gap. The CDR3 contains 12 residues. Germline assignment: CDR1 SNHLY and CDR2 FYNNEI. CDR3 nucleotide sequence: TGTGCCAGCAGTGTCGGGGGAGAGACCCAGTACTTC. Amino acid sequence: CASSVGGETQYF.

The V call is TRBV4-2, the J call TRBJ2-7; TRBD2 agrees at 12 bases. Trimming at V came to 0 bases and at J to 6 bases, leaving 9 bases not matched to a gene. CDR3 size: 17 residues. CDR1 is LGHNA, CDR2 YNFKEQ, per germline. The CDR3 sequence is CASSQEGGLAGFREQYF. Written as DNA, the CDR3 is TGTGCCAGCAGCCAAGAAGGCGGACTAGCGGGGTTTCGCGAGCAGTACTTC.

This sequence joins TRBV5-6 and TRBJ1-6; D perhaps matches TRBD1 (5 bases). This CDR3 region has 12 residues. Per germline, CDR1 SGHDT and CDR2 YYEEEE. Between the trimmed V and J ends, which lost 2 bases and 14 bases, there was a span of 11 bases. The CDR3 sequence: CASSFDIGALHF. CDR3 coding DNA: TGTGCCAGCAGCTTCGATATAGGGGCCCTCCACTTT. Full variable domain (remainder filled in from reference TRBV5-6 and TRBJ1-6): DAGVTQSPTHLIKTRGQQVTLRCSPKSGHDTVSWYQQALGQGPQFIFQYYEEEERQRGNFPDRFSGHQFPNYSSELNVNALLLGDSALYLCASSFDIGALHFGNGTRLTVT.

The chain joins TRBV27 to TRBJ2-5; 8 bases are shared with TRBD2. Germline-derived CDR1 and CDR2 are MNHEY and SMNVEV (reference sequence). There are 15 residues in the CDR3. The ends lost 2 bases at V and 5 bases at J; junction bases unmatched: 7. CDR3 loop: CASSLEGLEYETQYF. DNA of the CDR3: TGTGCCAGCAGTTTAGAGGGACTAGAGTATGAGACCCAGTACTTC.

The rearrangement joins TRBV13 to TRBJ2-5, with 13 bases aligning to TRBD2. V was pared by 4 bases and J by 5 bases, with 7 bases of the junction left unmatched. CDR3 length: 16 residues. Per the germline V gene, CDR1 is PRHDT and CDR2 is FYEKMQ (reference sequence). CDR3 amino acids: CASSSQGLAGLETQYF. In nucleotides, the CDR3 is TGTGCCAGCAGCTCCCAGGGACTAGCGGGGTTGGAGACCCAGTACTTC.

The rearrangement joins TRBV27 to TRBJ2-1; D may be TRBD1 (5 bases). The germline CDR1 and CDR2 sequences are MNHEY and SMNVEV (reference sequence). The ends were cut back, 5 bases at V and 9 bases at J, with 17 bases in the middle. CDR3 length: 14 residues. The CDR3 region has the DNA TGTGCCAGCAGTGAGGACATGAGGATGACTGAGCAGTTCTTC. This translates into CASSEDMRMTEQFF.

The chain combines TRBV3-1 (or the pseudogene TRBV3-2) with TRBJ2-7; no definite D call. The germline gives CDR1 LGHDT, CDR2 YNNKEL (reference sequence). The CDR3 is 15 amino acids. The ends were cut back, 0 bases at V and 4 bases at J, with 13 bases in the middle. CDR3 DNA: TGTGCCAGCAGCCAAGATAGAAGGCTTGGGTACGAGCAGTACTTC. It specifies CASSQDRRLGYEQYF.

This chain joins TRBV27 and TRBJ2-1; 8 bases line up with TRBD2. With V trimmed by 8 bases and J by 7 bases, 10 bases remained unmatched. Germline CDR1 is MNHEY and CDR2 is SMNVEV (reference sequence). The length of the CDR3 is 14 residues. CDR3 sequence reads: CASGKGLVGNEQFF. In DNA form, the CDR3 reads TGTGCCAGCGGCAAGGGACTAGTGGGTAATGAGCAGTTCTTC.

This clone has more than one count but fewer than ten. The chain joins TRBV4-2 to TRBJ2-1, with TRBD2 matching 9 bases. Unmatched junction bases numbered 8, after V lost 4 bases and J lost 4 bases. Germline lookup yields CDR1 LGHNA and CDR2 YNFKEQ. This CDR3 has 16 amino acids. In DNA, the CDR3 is TGTGCCAGCAGCCGATTAGCGGGAGACCGTTACAATGAGCAGTTCTTC. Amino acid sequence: CASSRLAGDRYNEQFF.

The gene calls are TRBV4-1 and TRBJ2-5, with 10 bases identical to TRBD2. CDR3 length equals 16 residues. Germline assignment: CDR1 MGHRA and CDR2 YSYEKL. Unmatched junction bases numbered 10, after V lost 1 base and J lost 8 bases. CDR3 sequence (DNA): TGCGCCAGCAGCCAAGGTCTAGCGGGAGAAGGGTATACCCAGTACTTC. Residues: CASSQGLAGEGYTQYF.

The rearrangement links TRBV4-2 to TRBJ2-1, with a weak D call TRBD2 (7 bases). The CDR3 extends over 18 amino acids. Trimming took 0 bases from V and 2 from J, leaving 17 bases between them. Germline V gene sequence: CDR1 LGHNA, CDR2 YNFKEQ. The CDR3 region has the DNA TGTGCCAGCAGCCAAGATCCAGAGGGGGGGGAGACCTACAATGAGCAGTTCTTC. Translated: CASSQDPEGGETYNEQFF.

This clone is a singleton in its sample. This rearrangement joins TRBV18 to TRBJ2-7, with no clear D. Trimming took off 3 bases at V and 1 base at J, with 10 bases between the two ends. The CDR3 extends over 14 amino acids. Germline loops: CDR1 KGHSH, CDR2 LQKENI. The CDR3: CASSPQVTSYEQYF. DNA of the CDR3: TGTGCCAGCTCACCTCAGGTAACATCCTACGAGCAGTACTTC.

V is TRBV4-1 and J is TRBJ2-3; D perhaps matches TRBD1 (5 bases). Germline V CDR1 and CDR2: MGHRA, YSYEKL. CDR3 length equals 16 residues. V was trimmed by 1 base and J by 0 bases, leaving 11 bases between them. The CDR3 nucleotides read TGCGCCAGCAGCCAAGTGGCAGGGTCCAGCACAGATACGCAGTATTTT. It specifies CASSQVAGSSTDTQYF.

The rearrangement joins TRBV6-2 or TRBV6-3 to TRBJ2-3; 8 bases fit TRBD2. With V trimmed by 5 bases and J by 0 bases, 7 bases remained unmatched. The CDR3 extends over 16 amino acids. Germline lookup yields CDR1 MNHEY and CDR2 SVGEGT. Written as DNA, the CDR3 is TGTGCCAGCAGTCCCCGGGGGGGAGGGAGCACAGATACGCAGTATTTT. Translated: CASSPRGGGSTDTQYF.

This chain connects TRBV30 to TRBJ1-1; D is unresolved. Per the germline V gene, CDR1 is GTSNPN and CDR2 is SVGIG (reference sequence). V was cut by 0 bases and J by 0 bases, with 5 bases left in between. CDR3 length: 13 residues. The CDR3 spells CAWSVNVNTEAFF. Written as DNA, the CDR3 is TGTGCCTGGAGTGTAAACGTGAACACTGAAGCTTTCTTT.

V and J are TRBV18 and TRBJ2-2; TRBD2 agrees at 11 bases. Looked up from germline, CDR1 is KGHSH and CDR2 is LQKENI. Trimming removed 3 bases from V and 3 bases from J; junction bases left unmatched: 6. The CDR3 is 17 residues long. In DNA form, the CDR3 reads TGTGCCAGCTCACCGAGAAGACTAGCGGGGTACACCGGGGAGCTGTTTTTT. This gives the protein CASSPRRLAGYTGELFF.

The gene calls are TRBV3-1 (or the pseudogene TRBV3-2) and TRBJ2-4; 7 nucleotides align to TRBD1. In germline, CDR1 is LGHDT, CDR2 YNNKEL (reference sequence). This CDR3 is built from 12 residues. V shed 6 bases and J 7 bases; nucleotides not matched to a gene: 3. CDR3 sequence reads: CASRSQGNIQYF. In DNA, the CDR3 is TGTGCCAGCAGATCACAGGGGAACATTCAGTACTTC.